These T cell receptor beta chains were read from a single sample in a study of breast tumors, draining lymph nodes, adjacent tissues. From the multiplex PCR reads, TCRdb called clonotypes with MiXCR, one entry per CDR3 protein. There are 150,000 to 200,000 distinct CDR3 sequences in the sample; roughly a third occur only once, and over 3.5% lies in the top ten. What was sequenced was axillary lymph node tissue. The receptors originated from a female donor with breast cancer. Some clones in this sample may be carry-over from other donors' samples. CDR3s include the opening cysteine and the closing phenylalanine or tryptophan. The order of the fields is J gene, V gene, D gene, clone size, CDR3 DNA, CDR3 protein. The D gene is left open where the match is weak. Rows give clone size only sometimes, using once, few, many, or a class for an expanded clone.

>TRBJ1-5|TRBV27|TRBD1|many
TGTGCCAGCAAAAAAGGACAGGGGAGTCAGCCCCAGCATTTT
CASKKGQGSQPQHF
>TRBJ1-5|TRBV4-2|NA|many
TGTGCCAGCAGCCAAGACGACGGGCTGGGGCCCCAGCATTTT
CASSQDDGLGPQHF
>TRBJ2-3|TRBV7-9|NA|NA
TGTGCCAGCAGCCCGGACCTACGCACAGATACGCAGTATTTT
CASSPDLRTDTQYF
>TRBJ1-3|TRBV7-9|NA|many
TGTGCCAGCAGCCCCCGTGGAGACTCTGGAAACACCATATATTTT
CASSPRGDSGNTIYF
>TRBJ2-5|TRBV5-4|TRBD2|many
TGTGCCAGCAGCGCGGGACTAGGAGAGACCCAGTACTTC
CASSAGLGETQYF
>TRBJ2-7|TRBV7-7|NA|many
TGTGCTAGCAGCCCTGGACTCGGCGAGCAGTACTTC
CASSPGLGEQYF
>TRBJ1-5|TRBV4-2|NA|many
TGTGCCAGCAGCCAAGAATCAGGGCACTTTCAGCCCCAGCATTTT
CASSQESGHFQPQHF
>TRBJ2-1|TRBV24-1|TRBD1|many
TGTGCCACCAGTGACTCCGGGACAGGGCGTTACAATGAGCAGTTCTTC
CATSDSGTGRYNEQFF
>TRBJ2-3|TRBV20-1|NA|many
TGCAGTGCCCTCCGGGCGGGCACACTCACAGATACGCAGTATTTT
CSALRAGTLTDTQYF
>TRBJ2-7|TRBV19|NA|NA
TGTGCCAGCGGTTTATCCGGGACTCTTTCCGAGCAGTACTTC
CASGLSGTLSEQYF
>TRBJ1-4|TRBV7-9|NA|many
TGTGCCAGCAGCCGCCGGGGAGAAAAACTGTTTTTT
CASSRRGEKLFF
>TRBJ1-6|TRBV12-3/TRBV12-4|NA|NA
TGTGCCAGCAGGAAAGACTCCCCCGGGGATAATTCACCCCTCCACTTT
CASRKDSPGDNSPLHF
>TRBJ2-1|TRBV9|TRBD2|NA
TGTGCCAGCAGTAGCGGGGGGTTGACCAATGAGCAGTTCTTC
CASSSGGLTNEQFF
>TRBJ2-7|TRBV4-1|NA|many
TGCGCCAGCAGCCCCCACCAGGGGGGCGAGCAGTACTTC
CASSPHQGGEQYF
>TRBJ1-2|TRBV30|NA|many
TGTGCCTGGATGCAACTAACAAACTATGGCTACACCTTC
CAWMQLTNYGYTF
>TRBJ2-4|TRBV20-1|TRBD2|once
TGCAGTGCTCTGGCAACTAGCGGGGTACCCCTAGCCAAAAACATTCAGTACTTC
CSALATSGVPLAKNIQYF
>TRBJ1-5|TRBV12-3/TRBV12-4|TRBD1|NA
TGTGCCAGCGGTTTGTCGACAGGGGGAGGTCAGCCCCAGCATTTT
CASGLSTGGGQPQHF
>TRBJ1-5|TRBV6-1|TRBD1|many
TGTGCCACGGGCCCGACAGGGGGAAGCAATCAGCCCCAGCATTTT
CATGPTGGSNQPQHF
>TRBJ2-1|TRBV29-1|TRBD2|many
TGCAGCGTTGCTGCCCTCTGGGGAGCGGGGAACAATGAGCAGTTCTTC
CSVAALWGAGNNEQFF
>TRBJ2-5|TRBV20-1|NA|NA
TGCGGTGCTAGGCCTAGCGGACCTCGGGGGGCAGATACGCAGTACTTC
CGARPSGPRGADTQYF
>TRBJ2-1|TRBV11-2|NA|many
TGTGCCAGCAGCGCCTATATCGTCTCCAATGAGCAGTTCTTC
CASSAYIVSNEQFF
>TRBJ2-5|TRBV7-2|TRBD1|NA
TGTGCCAGCAGCTTGAGACAGGGGGTAGGTCAGCCCCAGTACTTC
CASSLRQGVGQPQYF
>TRBJ2-7|TRBV7-9|NA|many
TGTGCCAGCAGCTTAGCCCCCAAAGACTACGAGCAGTACTTC
CASSLAPKDYEQYF
>TRBJ2-3|TRBV5-1|TRBD1|many
TGCGCCAGCAGGAAACAGGGGACCACAGATACGCAGTATTTT
CASRKQGTTDTQYF
>TRBJ2-6|TRBV20-1|NA|many
TGCAGTTCCAGACAGGTAGCTGCTCGCTCTGGGGCCAACGTCCTGACTTTC
CSSRQVAARSGANVLTF